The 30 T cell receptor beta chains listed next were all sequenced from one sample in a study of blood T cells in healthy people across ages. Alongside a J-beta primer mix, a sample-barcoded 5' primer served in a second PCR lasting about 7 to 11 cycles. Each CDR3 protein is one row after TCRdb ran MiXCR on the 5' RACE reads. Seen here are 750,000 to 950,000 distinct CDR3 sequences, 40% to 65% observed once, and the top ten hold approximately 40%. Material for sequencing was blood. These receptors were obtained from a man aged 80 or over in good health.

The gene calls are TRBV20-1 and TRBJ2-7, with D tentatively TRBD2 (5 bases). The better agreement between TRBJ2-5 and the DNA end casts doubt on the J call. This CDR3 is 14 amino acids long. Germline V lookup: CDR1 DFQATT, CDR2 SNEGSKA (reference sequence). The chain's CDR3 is CSARERNPRGTQYF. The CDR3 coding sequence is TGCAGTGCTAGAGAACGCAACCCACGGGGGACCCAGTACTTC.

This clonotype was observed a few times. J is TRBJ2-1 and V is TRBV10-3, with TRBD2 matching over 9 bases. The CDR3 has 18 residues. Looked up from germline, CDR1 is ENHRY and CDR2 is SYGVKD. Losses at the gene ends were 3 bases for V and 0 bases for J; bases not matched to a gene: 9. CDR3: CAISDEREVGSSYNEQFF. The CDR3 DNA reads TGTGCCATCAGTGATGAGCGGGAGGTTGGGAGCTCCTACAATGAGCAGTTCTTC.

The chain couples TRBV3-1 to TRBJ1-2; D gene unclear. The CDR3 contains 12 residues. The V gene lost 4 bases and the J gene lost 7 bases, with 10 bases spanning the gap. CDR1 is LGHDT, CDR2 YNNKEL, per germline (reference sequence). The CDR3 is CASSPTEGGYTF. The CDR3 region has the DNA TGTGCCAGCAGCCCCACAGAGGGTGGCTACACCTTC.

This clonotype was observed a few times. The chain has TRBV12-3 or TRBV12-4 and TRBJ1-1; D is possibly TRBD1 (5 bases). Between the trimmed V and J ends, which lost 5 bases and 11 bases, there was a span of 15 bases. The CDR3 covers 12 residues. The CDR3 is CASSPGLVGAFF. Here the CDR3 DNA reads TGTGCCAGCAGTCCGGGGCTCGTTGGGGCTTTCTTT.

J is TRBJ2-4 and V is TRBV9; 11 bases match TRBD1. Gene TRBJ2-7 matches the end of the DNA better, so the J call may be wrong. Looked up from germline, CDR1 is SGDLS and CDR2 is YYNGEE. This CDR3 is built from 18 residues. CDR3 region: CASSVSSVSGQGAGEQYF. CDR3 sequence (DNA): TGTGCCAGCAGCGTATCATCGGTCAGCGGACAGGGGGCTGGCGAGCAGTACTTC.

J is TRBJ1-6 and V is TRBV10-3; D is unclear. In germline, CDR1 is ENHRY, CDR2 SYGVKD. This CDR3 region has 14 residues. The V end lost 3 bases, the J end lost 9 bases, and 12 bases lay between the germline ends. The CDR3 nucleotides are TGTGCCATCAGTGATGGCCGAGGGATTTCACCCCTCCACTTT. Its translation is CAISDGRGISPLHF.

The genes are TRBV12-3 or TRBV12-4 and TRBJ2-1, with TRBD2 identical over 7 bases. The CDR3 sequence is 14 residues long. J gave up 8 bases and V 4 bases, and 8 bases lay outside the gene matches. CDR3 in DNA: TGTGCCAGCAGTTACGGACTAGATGTCGATGAGCAGTTCTTC. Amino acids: CASSYGLDVDEQFF.

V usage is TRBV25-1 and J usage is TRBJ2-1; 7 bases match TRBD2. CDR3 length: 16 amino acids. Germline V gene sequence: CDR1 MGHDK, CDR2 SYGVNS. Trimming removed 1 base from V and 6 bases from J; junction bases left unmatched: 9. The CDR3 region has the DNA TGTGCCAGCAGTGAATTCGGGGGAGGGCCGACCAATGAGCAGTTCTTC. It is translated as CASSEFGGGPTNEQFF. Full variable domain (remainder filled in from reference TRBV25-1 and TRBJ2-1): EADIYQTPRYLVIGTGKKITLECSQTMGHDKMYWYQQDPGMELHLIHYSYGVNSTEKGDLSSESTVSRIRTEHFPLTLESARPSHTSQYLCASSEFGGGPTNEQFFGPGTRLTVL.

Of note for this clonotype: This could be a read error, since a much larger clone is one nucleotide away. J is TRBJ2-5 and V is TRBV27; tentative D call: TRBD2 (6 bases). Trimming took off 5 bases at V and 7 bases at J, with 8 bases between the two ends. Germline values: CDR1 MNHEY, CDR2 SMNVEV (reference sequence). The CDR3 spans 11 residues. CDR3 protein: CASSGRGTQYF. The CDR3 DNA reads TGTGCCAGCAGTGGGCGGGGGACCCAGTACTTC.

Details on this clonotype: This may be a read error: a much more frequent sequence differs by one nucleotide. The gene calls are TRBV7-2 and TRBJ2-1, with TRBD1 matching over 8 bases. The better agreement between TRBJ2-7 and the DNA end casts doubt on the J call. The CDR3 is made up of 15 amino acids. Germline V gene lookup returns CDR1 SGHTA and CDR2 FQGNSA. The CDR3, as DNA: TGTGCCAGCATCCAGGGGGCGGGCTCCTACAATGAGCAGTACTTC. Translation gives CASIQGAGSYNEQYF.

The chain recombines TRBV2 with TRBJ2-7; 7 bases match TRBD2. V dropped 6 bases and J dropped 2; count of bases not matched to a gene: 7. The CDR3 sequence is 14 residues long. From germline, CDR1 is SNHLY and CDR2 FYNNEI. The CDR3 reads CASSWGGSAYEQYF. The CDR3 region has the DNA TGTGCCAGCAGCTGGGGCGGGAGCGCCTACGAGCAGTACTTC.

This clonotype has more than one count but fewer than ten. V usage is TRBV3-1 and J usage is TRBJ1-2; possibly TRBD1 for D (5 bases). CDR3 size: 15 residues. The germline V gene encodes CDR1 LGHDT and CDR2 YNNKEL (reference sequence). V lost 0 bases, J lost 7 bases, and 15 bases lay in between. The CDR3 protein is CASSQEMAQGSGYTF. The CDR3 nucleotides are TGTGCCAGCAGCCAAGAAATGGCCCAGGGTAGTGGCTACACCTTC.

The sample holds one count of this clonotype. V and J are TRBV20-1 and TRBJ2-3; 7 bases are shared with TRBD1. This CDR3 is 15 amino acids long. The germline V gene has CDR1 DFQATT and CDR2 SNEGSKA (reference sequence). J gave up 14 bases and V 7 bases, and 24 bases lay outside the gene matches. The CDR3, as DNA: TGCAGTGTCAGCCGGGACACCCTTGGGGACAGATACGCGTATTTT. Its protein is CSVSRDTLGDRYAYF.

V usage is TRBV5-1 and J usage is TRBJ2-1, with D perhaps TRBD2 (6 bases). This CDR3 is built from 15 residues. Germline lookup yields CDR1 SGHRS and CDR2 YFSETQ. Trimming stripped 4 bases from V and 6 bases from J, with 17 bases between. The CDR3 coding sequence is TGCGCCAGCAGCCTTGGAGGGTTACCTATCAATGAGCAGTTCTTC. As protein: CASSLGGLPINEQFF.

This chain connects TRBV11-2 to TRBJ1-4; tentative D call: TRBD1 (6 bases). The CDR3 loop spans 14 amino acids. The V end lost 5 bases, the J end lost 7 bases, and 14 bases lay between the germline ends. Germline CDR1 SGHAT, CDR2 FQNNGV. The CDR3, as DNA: TGTGCCAGCAGCCCCGACAGGTCGACTGAAAAACTGTTTTTT. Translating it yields CASSPDRSTEKLFF.

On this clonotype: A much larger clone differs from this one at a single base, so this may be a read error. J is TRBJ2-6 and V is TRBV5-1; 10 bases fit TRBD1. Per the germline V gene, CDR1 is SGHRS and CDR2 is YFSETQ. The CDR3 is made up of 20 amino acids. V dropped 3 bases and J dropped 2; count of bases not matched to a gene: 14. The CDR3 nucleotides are TGCGCCAGCAGCTCCGAACGACAGGGGGCTTTAGGCCCTGGGGCCAACGTCCTGACTTTC. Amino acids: CASSSERQGALGPGANVLTF.

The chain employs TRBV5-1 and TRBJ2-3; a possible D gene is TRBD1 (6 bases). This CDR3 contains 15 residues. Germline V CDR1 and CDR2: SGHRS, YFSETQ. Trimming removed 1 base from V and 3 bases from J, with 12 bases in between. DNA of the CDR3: TGCGCCAGCAGCTTGACAGGGTTAGGTACAGATACGCAGTATTTT. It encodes CASSLTGLGTDTQYF.

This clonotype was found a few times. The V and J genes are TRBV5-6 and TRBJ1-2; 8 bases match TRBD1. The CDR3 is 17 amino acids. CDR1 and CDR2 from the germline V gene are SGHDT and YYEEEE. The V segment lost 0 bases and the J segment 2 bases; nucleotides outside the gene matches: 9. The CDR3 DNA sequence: TGTGCCAGCAGCTTGGTTGGTGGGACAGGAAAGAACTATGGCTACACCTTC. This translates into CASSLVGGTGKNYGYTF.

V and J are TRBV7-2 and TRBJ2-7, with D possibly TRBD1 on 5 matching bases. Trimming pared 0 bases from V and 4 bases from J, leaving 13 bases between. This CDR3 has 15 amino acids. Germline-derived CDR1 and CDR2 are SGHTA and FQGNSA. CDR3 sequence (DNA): TGTGCCAGCAGCTTAGCACCCGGAGCAGGGTACGAGCAGTACTTC. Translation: CASSLAPGAGYEQYF.

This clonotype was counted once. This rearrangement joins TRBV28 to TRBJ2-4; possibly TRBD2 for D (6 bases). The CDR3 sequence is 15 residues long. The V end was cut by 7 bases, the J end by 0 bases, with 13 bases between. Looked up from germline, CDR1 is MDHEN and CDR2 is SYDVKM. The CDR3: CASIPGVLAKNIQYF. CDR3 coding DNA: TGTGCCAGCATACCGGGGGTACTAGCCAAAAACATTCAGTACTTC.

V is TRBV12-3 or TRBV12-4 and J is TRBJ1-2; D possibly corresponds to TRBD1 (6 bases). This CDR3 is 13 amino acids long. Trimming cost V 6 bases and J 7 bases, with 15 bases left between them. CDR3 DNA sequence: TGTGCCAGCAGGTCCTTGGGGGGCGTTGGCTACACCTTC. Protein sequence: CASRSLGGVGYTF.

The CDR3 nucleotides are TGTGCCAGCAGCTCGAGGGTTGGAGAGACCCAGTACTTC. Residues: CASSSRVGETQYF. This chain uses TRBV7-2 with TRBJ2-5; perhaps TRBD2 as D (5 bases). Per the germline V gene, CDR1 is SGHTA and CDR2 is FQGNSA. V was cut by 4 bases and J by 4 bases, with 10 bases left in between. This CDR3 has 13 residues. Full variable domain (rest looked up from reference TRBV7-2 and TRBJ2-5): GAGVSQSPSNKVTEKGKDVELRCDPISGHTALYWYRQSLGQGLEFLIYFQGNSAPDKSGLPSDRFSAERTGGSVSTLTIQRTQQEDSAVYLCASSSRVGETQYFGPGTRLLVL.

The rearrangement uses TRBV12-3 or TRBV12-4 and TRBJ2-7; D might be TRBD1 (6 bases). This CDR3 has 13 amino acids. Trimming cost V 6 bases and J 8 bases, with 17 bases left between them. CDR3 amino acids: CASSIPGVGQQYF. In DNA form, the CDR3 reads TGTGCCAGCAGCATTCCAGGGGTCGGGCAGCAGTACTTC.

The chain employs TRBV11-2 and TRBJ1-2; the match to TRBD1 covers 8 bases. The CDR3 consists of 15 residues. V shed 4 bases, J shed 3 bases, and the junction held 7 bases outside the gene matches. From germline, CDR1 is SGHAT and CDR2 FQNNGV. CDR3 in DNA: TGTGCCAGCAGCTCAGGACAGGGTTCATACTATGGCTACACCTTC. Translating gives CASSSGQGSYYGYTF.

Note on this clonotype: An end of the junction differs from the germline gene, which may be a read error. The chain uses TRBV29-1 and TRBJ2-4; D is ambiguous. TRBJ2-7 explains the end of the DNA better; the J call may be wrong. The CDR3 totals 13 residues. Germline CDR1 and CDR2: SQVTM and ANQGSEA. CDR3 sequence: CGVEDDTTYEQYF. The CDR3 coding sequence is TGCGGCGTTGAAGACGACACGACCTACGAGCAGTACTTC.

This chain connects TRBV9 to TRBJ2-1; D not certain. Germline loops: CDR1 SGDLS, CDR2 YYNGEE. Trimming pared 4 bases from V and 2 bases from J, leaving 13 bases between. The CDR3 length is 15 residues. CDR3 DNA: TGTGCCAGCAGCCCCCCAACGGAAACCTACAATGAGCAGTTCTTC. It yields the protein CASSPPTETYNEQFF.

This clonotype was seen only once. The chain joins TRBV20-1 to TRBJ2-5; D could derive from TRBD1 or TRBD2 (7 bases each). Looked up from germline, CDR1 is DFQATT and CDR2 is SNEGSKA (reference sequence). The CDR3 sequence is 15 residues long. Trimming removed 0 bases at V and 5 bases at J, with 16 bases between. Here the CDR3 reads CSARDVRGGRETQYF. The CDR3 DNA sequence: TGCAGTGCTAGAGATGTCAGGGGGGGCCGGGAGACCCAGTACTTC.

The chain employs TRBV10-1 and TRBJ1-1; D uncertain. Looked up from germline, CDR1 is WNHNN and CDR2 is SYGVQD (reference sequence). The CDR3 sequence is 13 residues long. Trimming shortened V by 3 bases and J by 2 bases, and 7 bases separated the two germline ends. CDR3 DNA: TGCGCCAGCAGTGATACCATAAACACTGAAGCTTTCTTT. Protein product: CASSDTINTEAFF.

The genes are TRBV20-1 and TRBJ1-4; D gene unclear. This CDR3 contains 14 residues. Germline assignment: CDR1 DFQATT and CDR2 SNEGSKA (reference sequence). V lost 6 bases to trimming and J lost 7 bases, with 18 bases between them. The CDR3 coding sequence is TGCAGTGCCCTAGGTGCCGGGAATAGTGAAAAACTGTTTTTT. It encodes CSALGAGNSEKLFF.

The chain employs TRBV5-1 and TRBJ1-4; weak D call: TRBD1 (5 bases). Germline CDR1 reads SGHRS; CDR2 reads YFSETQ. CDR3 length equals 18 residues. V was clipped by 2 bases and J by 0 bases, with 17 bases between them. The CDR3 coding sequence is TGCGCCAGCAGCTTCACACCGGGACGGATACCAACTAATGAAAAACTGTTTTTT. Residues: CASSFTPGRIPTNEKLFF.